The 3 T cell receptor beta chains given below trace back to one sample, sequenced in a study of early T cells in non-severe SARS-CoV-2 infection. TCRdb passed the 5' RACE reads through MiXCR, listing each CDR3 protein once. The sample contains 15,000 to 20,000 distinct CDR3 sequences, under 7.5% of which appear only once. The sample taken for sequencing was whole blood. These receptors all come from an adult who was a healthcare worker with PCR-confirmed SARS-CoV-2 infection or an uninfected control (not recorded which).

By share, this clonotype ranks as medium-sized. The CDR3 DNA is TGTGCCAGCAGCTTTGGGACAGGGAAATTCAATGAGCAGTTCTTC. It translates to CASSFGTGKFNEQFF. This rearrangement joins TRBV6-2 or TRBV6-3 to TRBJ2-1, with 9 bases aligning to TRBD1. Looked up from germline, CDR1 is MNHEY and CDR2 is SVGEGT. J lost 6 bases, V lost 6 bases, and 9 bases had no gene match. The CDR3 sequence is 15 residues long.

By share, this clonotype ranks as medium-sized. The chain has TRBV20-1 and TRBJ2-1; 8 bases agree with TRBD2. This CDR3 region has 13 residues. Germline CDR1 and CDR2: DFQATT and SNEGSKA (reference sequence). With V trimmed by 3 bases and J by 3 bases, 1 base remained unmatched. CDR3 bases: TGCAGTGCTAGTAGCGGGATCTACAATGAGCAGTTCTTC. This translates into CSASSGIYNEQFF.

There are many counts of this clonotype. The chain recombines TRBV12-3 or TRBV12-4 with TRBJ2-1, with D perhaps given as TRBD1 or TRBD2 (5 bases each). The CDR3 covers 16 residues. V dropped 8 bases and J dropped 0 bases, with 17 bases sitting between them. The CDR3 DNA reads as TGTGCCAGCGGGGTAGGGGTAGGAGGCTCCTACAATGAGCAGTTCTTC. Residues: CASGVGVGGSYNEQFF.